This T cell receptor beta chain was observed in a study of cytomegalovirus exposure and HLA in healthy donors. Study findings and constraints: Later analysis suggested most CMV-associated TCR beta chains were HLA-restricted. It was about 150 TCR beta chains that were listed as cytomegalovirus-associated. A reported reduction in N-insertions relative to the approximately 600-donor mean was seen in an Asian-associated ancestry cluster in a later analysis. For most TCR sequences rarity was the rule, although some public TCRs occurred in many donors.

This clone turned up a few times. Its antigen is not known. Primers: 60 Vbeta forward and 13 Jbeta reverse. TCRdb's table, derived via immunoSEQ multiplex PCR, lists solely in-frame clones and lacks some. Of roughly 100,000 clones listed, less than 9.5% are singletons. V lost 5 bases and J 11 bases, leaving 21 bases between the germline ends. Germline V gene sequence: CDR1 MDHEN, CDR2 SYDVKM. CDR3 length: 14 amino acids. The TCR originated in a man aged 50-59 years in good health and CMV-seropositive. The sample was PBMCs. This chain connects TRBV28 to TRBJ1-1; TRBD1 might be the D (5 bases). The CDR3 protein is CASSPPGLLGLAFF. CDR3 sequence (DNA): TGTGCCAGCAGTCCTCCGGGACTGCTAGGTTTGGCTTTCTTT.